The sequence of this TCR beta chain was determined in a study of cytomegalovirus exposure and HLA in healthy donors. Study-wide findings and caveats: Judged likely to be a sequencing artifact was a cluster of highly shared sequence variants. TCR association rates varied by HLA locus in a later analysis, with DRB1 highest and HLA-C lowest. Reportedly, cytomegalovirus status was diagnosed with high sensitivity and specificity.

The donors, nominally healthy at sampling, likely had unrecorded immune exposures. PCR employed 60 Vbeta and 13 Jbeta primers. Profiling relied on immunoSEQ multiplex PCR, and the TCRdb table lists in-frame clones only, not all of them. The sample has around 70,000 clones, about four fifths seen once. A note on this clone: Its antigen is undetermined.

The CDR3 totals 14 residues. Germline V lookup: CDR1 KGHSH, CDR2 LQKENI. Trimming removed 2 bases from V and 6 bases from J, with 13 bases in between. The sample was PBMCs. The clonotype was recovered from a woman between 40 and 50 years old in good health and CMV-seropositive. The chain is built from TRBV18 and TRBJ1-1; D is unresolved. Here the CDR3 DNA reads TGTGCCAGCTCACCAGCGGGTGGAGTCCCTGAAGCTTTCTTT. It specifies CASSPAGGVPEAFF.